Following are 9 T cell receptor beta chains from one sample sequenced in a study of OX40 agonist ivuxolimab in advanced cancers. Measured with immunoSEQ multiplex PCR; TCRdb has only the in-frame clones, and not every one. This sample yields approximately 50,000 clones, of which roughly 84% are seen a single time; roughly 0.6% belongs to the top ten. The material was CD4+ or CD8+ T cells sorted from blood, obtained in a trial of the OX40 agonist ivuxolimab. These receptors all stem from an adult with an advanced solid tumor such as melanoma, head and neck, liver or kidney cancer.

The rearrangement links TRBV4-1 to TRBJ1-5; possible D gene TRBD1, 5 bases. The CDR3 length is 16 residues. Germline V gene sequence: CDR1 MGHRA, CDR2 YSYEKL. The V and J ends lost 4 bases and 5 bases respectively, with 18 bases between them. The CDR3 coding sequence is TGCGCCAGCAGCCTCGGCGGTCGGGGGAGCGATCAGCCCCAGCATTTT. This translates into CASSLGGRGSDQPQHF.

The chain combines TRBV7-2 with TRBJ1-4; no definite D call. V lost 5 bases and J lost 6, with 10 bases in between. This CDR3 spans 13 amino acids. CDR1 is SGHTA, CDR2 FQGNSA, per germline. CDR3 nucleotide sequence: TGTGCCAGCAGCCGTCAGCCCCATGAAAAACTGTTTTTT. Its protein is CASSRQPHEKLFF.

For the CDR3, the DNA is TGTGCCAGCAGTTACGCGCGACTGTCATCCTACGAGCAGTACTTC. Amino acids: CASSYARLSSYEQYF. The chain is built from TRBV6-5 and TRBJ2-7; D is ambiguous. V gave up 2 bases and J gave up 1 base, with 12 bases separating them. Germline lookup yields CDR1 MNHEY and CDR2 SVGAGI. The CDR3 is made up of 15 amino acids.

The genes are TRBV6-1 and TRBJ1-1; D ambiguous. The V and J ends lost 2 bases and 4 bases respectively, with 17 bases between them. The CDR3 spans 16 residues. In germline, CDR1 is MNHNS, CDR2 SASEGT. CDR3 residues: CASSEKGSLFVTEAFF. CDR3 in DNA: TGTGCCAGCAGTGAAAAAGGTTCCCTCTTCGTCACTGAAGCTTTCTTT.

The CDR3 here is CSVGTGDPRYF. The CDR3 DNA follows: TGCAGTGTCGGGACAGGGGACCCTAGGTACTTC. The gene calls are TRBV20-1 and TRBJ2-5, with 10 positions matching TRBD1. Per germline, CDR1 DFQATT and CDR2 SNEGSKA (reference sequence). V was clipped by 7 bases and J by 13 bases; unmatched bases: 9. The CDR3 contains 11 residues.

This sequence joins TRBV6-1 and TRBJ2-1; D remains ambiguous. Trimming took 7 bases from V and 3 from J, leaving 10 bases between them. This CDR3 region has 13 residues. Germline loops: CDR1 MNHNS, CDR2 SASEGT. In DNA form, the CDR3 reads TGTGCCAGCACCCTTATGGTCTACAATGAGCAGTTCTTC. This translates into CASTLMVYNEQFF.

The chain links TRBV11-1 to TRBJ2-5; no clear D. V lost 8 bases and J 5 bases, leaving 18 bases between the germline ends. Germline CDR1 reads SGHAT; CDR2 reads FQDESV (reference sequence). This CDR3 is built from 14 residues. CDR3 DNA: TGTGCCAGCGGCAGGACCCTAGGTCGGGAGACCCAGTACTTC. Its protein product is CASGRTLGRETQYF.

The chain has TRBV6-1 and TRBJ2-7; possibly TRBD1 for D (6 bases). Germline V CDR1 and CDR2: MNHNS, SASEGT. The ends were cut back, 6 bases at V and 7 bases at J, with 16 bases in the middle. CDR3 size: 13 residues. The CDR3 nucleotides read TGTGCCAGCAGGGGGGCAGGTTCGGAGGAGCAGTACTTC. Protein sequence: CASRGAGSEEQYF.

The chain combines TRBV5-1 with TRBJ2-1; D call uncertain. Trimming removed 0 bases from V and 10 bases from J, with 14 bases in between. Germline assignment: CDR1 SGHRS and CDR2 YFSETQ. The CDR3 consists of 14 residues. The CDR3 loop reads CASSLGFRTDEQFF. As DNA, the CDR3 is TGCGCCAGCAGCTTGGGATTCCGAACCGACGAGCAGTTCTTC.